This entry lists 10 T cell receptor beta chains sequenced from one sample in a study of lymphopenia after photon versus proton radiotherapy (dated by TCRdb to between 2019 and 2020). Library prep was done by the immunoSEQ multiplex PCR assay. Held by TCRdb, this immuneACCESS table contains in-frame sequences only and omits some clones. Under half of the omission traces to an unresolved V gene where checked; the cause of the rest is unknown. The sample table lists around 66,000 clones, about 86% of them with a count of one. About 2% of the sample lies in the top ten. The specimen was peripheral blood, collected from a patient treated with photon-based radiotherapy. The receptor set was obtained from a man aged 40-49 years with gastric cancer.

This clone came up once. The CDR3 DNA sequence: TGTGCTAGTGGTCCCGGGGGCCCCACTGAAGCTTTCTTT. The encoded protein is CASGPGGPTEAFF. The gene calls are TRBV12-5 and TRBJ1-1; D might be TRBD1 (6 bases). Trimming cost V 5 bases and J 4 bases, with 11 bases left between them. The CDR3 has 13 residues. Germline V lookup: CDR1 LGHNT, CDR2 FRNRAP.

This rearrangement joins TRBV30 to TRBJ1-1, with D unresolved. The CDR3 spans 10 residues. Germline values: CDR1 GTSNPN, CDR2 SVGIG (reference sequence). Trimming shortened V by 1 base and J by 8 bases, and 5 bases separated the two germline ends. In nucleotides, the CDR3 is TGTGCCTGGAGTGGGACCGAAGCTTTCTTT. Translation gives CAWSGTEAFF.

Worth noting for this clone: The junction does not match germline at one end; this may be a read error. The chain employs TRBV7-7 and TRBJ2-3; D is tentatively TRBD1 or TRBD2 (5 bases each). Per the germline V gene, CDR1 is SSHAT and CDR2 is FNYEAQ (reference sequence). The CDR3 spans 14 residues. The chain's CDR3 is CASSLMGGTDTQYF. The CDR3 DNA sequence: TGTGCTAGCAGCTTAATGGGGGGCACAGATACGCAGTATTTT.

Here the CDR3 reads CASSLGRGGYQETQYF. The DNA for the CDR3 is TGTGCCAGCAGCTTAGGGCGGGGGGGTTACCAAGAGACCCAGTACTTC. The chain recombines TRBV7-9 with TRBJ2-5; 9 bases agree with TRBD2. CDR1 and CDR2 from the germline V gene are SEHNR and FQNEAQ (reference sequence). The CDR3 loop spans 16 amino acids. After removal of 1 base from V and 0 bases from J, the junction contained 3 bases not matched to a gene. The whole variable domain, filled in from reference TRBV7-9 and TRBJ2-5, reads DTGVSQNPRHKITKRGQNVTFRCDPISEHNRLYWYRQTLGQGPEFLTYFQNEAQLEKSRLLSDRFSAERPKGSFSTLEIQRTEQGDSAMYLCASSLGRGGYQETQYFGPGTRLLVL.

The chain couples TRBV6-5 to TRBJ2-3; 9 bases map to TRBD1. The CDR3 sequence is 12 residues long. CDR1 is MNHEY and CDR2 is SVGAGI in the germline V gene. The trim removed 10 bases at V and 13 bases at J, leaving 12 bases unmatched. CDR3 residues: CATTDRDRDEYF. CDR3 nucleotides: TGTGCCACCACCGACCGGGACAGGGATGAGTATTTT.

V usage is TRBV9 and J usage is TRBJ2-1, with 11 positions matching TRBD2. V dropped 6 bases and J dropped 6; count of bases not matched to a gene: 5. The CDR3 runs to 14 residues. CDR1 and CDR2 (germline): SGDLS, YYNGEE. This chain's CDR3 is CASTNSGGANEQFF. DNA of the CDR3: TGTGCCAGCACCAATAGCGGGGGGGCCAATGAGCAGTTCTTC.

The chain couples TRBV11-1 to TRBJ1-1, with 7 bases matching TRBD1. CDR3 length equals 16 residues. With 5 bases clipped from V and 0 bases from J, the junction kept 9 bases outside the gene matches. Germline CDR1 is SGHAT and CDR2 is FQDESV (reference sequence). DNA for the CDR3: TGTGCCAGCAGCGGGGACAGCCCCCTTCTGAACACTGAAGCTTTCTTT. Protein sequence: CASSGDSPLLNTEAFF. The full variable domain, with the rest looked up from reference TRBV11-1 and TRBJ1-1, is EAEVAQSPRYKITEKSQAVAFWCDPISGHATLYWYRQILGQGPELLVQFQDESVVDDSQLPKDRFSAERLKGVDSTLKIQPAELGDSAMYLCASSGDSPLLNTEAFFGQGTRLTVV.

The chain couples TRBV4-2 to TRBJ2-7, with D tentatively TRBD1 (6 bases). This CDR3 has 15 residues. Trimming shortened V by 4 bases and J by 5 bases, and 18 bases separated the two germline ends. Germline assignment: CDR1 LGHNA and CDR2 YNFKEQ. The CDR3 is CASSPRQGRWDEQYF. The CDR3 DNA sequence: TGTGCCAGCAGCCCCCGCCAGGGGCGCTGGGACGAGCAGTACTTC.

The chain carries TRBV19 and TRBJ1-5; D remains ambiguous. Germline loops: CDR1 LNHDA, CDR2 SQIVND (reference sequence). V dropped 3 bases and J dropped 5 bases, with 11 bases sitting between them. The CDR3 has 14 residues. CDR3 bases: TGTGCCAGTAGTATCCGCAGGCTTGATCAGCCCCAGCATTTT. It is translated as CASSIRRLDQPQHF.

CDR3 nucleotides: TGTGCCAGCAGTTTGGGGCTTCGTGAAAAACTGTTTTTT. Translating gives CASSLGLREKLFF. The V call is TRBV6-5, the J call TRBJ1-4, with a tentative D call TRBD1 (5 bases). The CDR3 contains 13 residues. V was shortened by 4 bases and J by 7 bases, with 10 bases between the two germline ends. In germline, CDR1 is MNHEY, CDR2 SVGAGI.